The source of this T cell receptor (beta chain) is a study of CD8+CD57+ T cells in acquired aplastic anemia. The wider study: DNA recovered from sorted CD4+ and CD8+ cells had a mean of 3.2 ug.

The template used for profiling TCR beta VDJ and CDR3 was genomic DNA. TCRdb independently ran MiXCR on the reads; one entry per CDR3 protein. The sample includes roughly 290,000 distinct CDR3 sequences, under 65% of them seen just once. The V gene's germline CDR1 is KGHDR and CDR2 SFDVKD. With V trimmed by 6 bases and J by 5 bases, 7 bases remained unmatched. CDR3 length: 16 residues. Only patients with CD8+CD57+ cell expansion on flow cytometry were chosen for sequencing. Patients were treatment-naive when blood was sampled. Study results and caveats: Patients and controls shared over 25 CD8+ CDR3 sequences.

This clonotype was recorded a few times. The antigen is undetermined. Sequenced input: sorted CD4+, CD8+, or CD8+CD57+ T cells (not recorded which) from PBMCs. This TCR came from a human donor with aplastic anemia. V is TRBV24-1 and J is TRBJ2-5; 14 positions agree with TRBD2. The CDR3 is CATSTTSGGAPETQYF. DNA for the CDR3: TGTGCCACCAGTACGACTAGCGGGGGGGCCCCGGAGACCCAGTACTTC.